This T cell receptor beta chain was recorded in a study of cytomegalovirus exposure and HLA in healthy donors. Findings and limits, study-wide: Later work associated 17,000 or so TCR beta sequences with HLA alleles at 0.05 false discovery rate.

Germline values: CDR1 SGHNT, CDR2 YENEEA. This CDR3 has 15 residues. Losses at the gene ends were 4 bases for V and 1 base for J; bases not matched to a gene: 2. Researchers ran the PCR with 60 Vbeta and 13 Jbeta primers. Assay: immunoSEQ multiplex PCR; the TCRdb copy retains only in-frame clones and omits some. The sample contains about 150,000 clones, 83% of which appear only once. With regard to this clone: Its antigen is not known. The same CDR3 arises from other DNA sequences in this sample as well.

This TCR was sampled from a man between 35 and 55 years old in good health and CMV-seronegative. This chain joins TRBV11-3 and TRBJ2-2, with 8 bases aligning to TRBD2. Sequencing was carried out using PBMCs. The CDR3 is CASSYSGGNTGELFF. CDR3 DNA: TGTGCCAGCAGCTACAGCGGGGGGAACACCGGGGAGCTGTTTTTT.